This T cell receptor (beta chain) is from a study of identical twins. Study-wide findings and caveats: Twin pairs' shared out-of-frame alpha sequences were enriched in low generation probability. Model-predicted out-of-frame TCR alpha sharing fell below observed values in monozygotic twins. Sequences that were beta out-of-frame showed weaker excess twin sharing.

Germline lookup yields CDR1 MDHEN and CDR2 SYDVKM. CDR3 length: 15 amino acids. Trimming removed 5 bases from V and 3 bases from J; junction bases left unmatched: 6. This clonotype was counted only a few times. Its antigen remains unidentified. MiXCR, run by TCRdb on the 5' RACE reads, gives a single entry per CDR3 protein. The sample includes 210,000 or so distinct CDR3 sequences, less than 8% of them seen just once. These data also featured in a second study, about yellow fever vaccine responses in identical twins.

This chain joins TRBV28 and TRBJ2-2; 7 nucleotides agree with TRBD1. Sequencing was carried out using memory (CD45RO+) T cells sorted from blood. The receptor was derived from a woman between 18 and 30 years old in good health. CDR3 residues: CASSPSTGYTGELFF. In DNA, the CDR3 is TGTGCCAGCAGTCCCTCGACAGGGTACACCGGGGAGCTGTTTTTT.